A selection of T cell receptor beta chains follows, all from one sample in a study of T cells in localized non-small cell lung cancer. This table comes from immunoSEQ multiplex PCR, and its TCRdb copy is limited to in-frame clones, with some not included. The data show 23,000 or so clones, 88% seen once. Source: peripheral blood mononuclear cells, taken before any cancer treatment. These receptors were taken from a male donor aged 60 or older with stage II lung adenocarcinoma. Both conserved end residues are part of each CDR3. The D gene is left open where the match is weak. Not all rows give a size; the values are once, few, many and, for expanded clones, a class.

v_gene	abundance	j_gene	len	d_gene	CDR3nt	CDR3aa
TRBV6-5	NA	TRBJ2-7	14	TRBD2	TGTGCCAGCAGGCCCCGGGGGGGAGGGTCCGAGCAGTACTTC	CASRPRGGGSEQYF
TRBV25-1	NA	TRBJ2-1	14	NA	TGTGCCAGCAGTGAATTGGGGTATCGAAATGAGCAGTTCTTC	CASSELGYRNEQFF
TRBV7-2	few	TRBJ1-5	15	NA	TGTGCCAGCAGCTTAGGAGACCTGAGGAGTCAGCCCCAGCATTTT	CASSLGDLRSQPQHF
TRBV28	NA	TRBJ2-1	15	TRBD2	TGTGCCAGCAGGTCCAAGCGGGAGTTTTGGAATGAGCAGTTCTTC	CASRSKREFWNEQFF
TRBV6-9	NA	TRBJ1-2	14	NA	TGTGCCAGCAGTTACTCGACAGAGCACTATGGCTACACCTTC	CASSYSTEHYGYTF
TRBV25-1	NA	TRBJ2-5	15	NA	TGTGCCAGCAGTGACCCACGACAGTCTCAAGAGACCCAGTACTTC	CASSDPRQSQETQYF
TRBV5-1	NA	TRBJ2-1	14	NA	TGCGCCAGCAGCTTGGACGGGCATGACAATGAGCAGTTCTTC	CASSLDGHDNEQFF
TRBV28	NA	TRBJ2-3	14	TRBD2	TGTGCCAGCAGTAAAGCGGGAGGATCAGATACGCAGTATTTT	CASSKAGGSDTQYF
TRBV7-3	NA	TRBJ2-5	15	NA	TGTGCCAGCAGCTTAAGCGAGGGGTTAAGAGAGACCCAGTACTTC	CASSLSEGLRETQYF
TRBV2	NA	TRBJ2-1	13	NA	TGTGCCAGCCGGGAGACTAGGGGGGCGGAGCAGTTCTTC	CASRETRGAEQFF
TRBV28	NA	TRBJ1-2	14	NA	TGTGCCAGCAGTAAAGGCGGATCTAACTATGGCTACACCTTC	CASSKGGSNYGYTF
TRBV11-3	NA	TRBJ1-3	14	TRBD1	TGTGCCAGCAGCCGGGACAGCTCTGGAAACACCATATATTTT	CASSRDSSGNTIYF
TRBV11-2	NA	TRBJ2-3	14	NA	TGTGCCAGCAGCCTTAGACAGGTCACAGATACGCAGTATTTT	CASSLRQVTDTQYF
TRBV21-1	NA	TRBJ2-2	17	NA	TGTGCCAGCAGCAGAGGACACCCTAGGTATTTCACCGGGGAGCTGTTTTTT	CASSRGHPRYFTGELFF
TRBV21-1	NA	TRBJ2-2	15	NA	TGTGCCAGCAGTTCTAGGACAGGGATGACCGGGGAGCTGTTTTTT	CASSSRTGMTGELFF
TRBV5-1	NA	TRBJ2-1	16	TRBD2	TGCGCCAGCAGCATGAGGACTAGCGGGAGGATACATGAGCAGTTCTTC	CASSMRTSGRIHEQFF
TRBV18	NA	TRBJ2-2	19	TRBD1	TGTGCCAGCTCACCTCTTCCACCGGGACAGGGAGTTAGGACCGGGGAGCTGTTTTTT	CASSPLPPGQGVRTGELFF
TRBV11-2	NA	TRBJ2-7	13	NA	TGTGCCAGCAGCGGAAACAGAGCCTACGAGCAGTACTTC	CASSGNRAYEQYF
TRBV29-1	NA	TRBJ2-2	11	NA	TGCAGCGTTGAATCACCGGGGGAGCTGTTTTTT	CSVESPGELFF
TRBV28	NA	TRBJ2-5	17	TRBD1	TGTGCCAGCAGCTATAACTTCGGACAGGCCGACCAAGAGACCCAGTACTTC	CASSYNFGQADQETQYF
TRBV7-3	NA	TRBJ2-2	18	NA	TGTGCCAGCAGCCCGAGGGCGGTGAGCGGAGGGAACACCGGGGAGCTGTTTTTT	CASSPRAVSGGNTGELFF
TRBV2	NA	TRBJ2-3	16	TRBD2	TGTGCCAGCAGTCAACCTCTAGCGGGACGTACAGATACGCAGTATTTT	CASSQPLAGRTDTQYF
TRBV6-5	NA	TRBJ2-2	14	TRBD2	TGTGCCAGCTCCCGGGGGGTGCACACCGGGGAGCTGTTTTTT	CASSRGVHTGELFF
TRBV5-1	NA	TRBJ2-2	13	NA	TGCGCCAGCAGCTTGTGGGGAAGTGGGGAGCTGTTTTTT	CASSLWGSGELFF
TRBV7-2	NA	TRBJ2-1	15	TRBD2	TGTGCCAGCAGCTCCACCCGGGAGGGGCCCAATGAGCAGTTCTTC	CASSSTREGPNEQFF
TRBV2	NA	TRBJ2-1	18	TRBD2	TGTGCCAGCCGCCAAATAAAGACTAGCGGGAGACCCTACAATGAGCAGTTCTTC	CASRQIKTSGRPYNEQFF
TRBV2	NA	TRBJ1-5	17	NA	TGTGCCAGCAGTGATCAGGCTTTTGCCGGTCACAATCAGCCCCAGCATTTT	CASSDQAFAGHNQPQHF
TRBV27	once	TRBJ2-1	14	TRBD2	TGTGCCAGCAGGGGACTAGGGGACTACAATGAGCAGTTCTTC	CASRGLGDYNEQFF
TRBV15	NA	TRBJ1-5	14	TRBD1	TGTGCCACCAGCAGGGACAGGGGCAATCAGCCCCAGCATTTT	CATSRDRGNQPQHF
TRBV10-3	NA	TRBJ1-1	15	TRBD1	TGTGCCATCAGTGAATTTACAGGGGGCTCCACTGAAGCTTTCTTT	CAISEFTGGSTEAFF
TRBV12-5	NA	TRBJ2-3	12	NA	TGTGCTAGTGGTTTGGTACATTTTCCGCAGTATTTT	CASGLVHFPQYF
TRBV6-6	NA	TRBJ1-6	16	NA	TGTGCCAGCAGTTACTCGACTCGGGTCCGTAATTCACCCCTCCACTTT	CASSYSTRVRNSPLHF
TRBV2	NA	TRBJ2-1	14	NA	TGTGCCAGCACCCGAGCTTTTCCGGGTAGTGAGCAGTTCTTC	CASTRAFPGSEQFF
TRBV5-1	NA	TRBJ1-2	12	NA	TGCGCCAGCAATGCAGAGGGTCATGGCTACACCTTC	CASNAEGHGYTF
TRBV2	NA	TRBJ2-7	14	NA	TGTGCCAGCAGTGAACGGCTAGCCGCCAACGAGCAGTACTTC	CASSERLAANEQYF
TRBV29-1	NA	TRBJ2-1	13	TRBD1	TGCAGCGTTCGGGACAGGGGGCAAAATGAGCAGTTCTTC	CSVRDRGQNEQFF
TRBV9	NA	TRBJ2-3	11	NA	TGTGCCAGCAGCGTAGGACGAACGCAGTATTTT	CASSVGRTQYF
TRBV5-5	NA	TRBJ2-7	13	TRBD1	TGTGCCAGCAGCTCCGGGACAGGGGGCGAGCAGTACTTC	CASSSGTGGEQYF
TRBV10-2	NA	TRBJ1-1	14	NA	TGCGCCAGCAGGCTCCCCGCCCTGGGCACTGAAGCTTTCTTT	CASRLPALGTEAFF
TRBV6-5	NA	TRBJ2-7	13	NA	TGTGCCAACTCCCAGGGGATGAACTACGAGCAGTACTTC	CANSQGMNYEQYF
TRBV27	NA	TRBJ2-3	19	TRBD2	TGTGCCAGTAGTTCTTACCCGGGAGGCCATACCTCTAGCACAGATACGCAGTATTTT	CASSSYPGGHTSSTDTQYF